The clone carrying this T cell receptor (beta chain) was seen only a few times. Its antigen is not identified. The entry originates in a study of shared clonotypes between healthy human individuals. Here immunoSEQ multiplex PCR was the method, and the copy in TCRdb shows in-frame clones only, minus some. Here the sample spans around 1,000,000 clones, approximately 77% being singletons. Negatively enriched CD4+ T cells were divided by CD45RA into naive and memory. Study-wide points: Shared clonotypes across all four donors exceeded non-shared ones in generation probability.

This TCR was recovered from a man in his late teens or twenties in good health. Some clones in this sample may be carry-over from other donors' samples. Sequenced input: memory CD4+ T cells from PBMCs. The subset was: CD45RA-negative fraction.

The CDR3 coding sequence is TGTGCCAGTTTCATGGTTAGCGAGCAGTACTTC. The encoded protein is CASFMVSEQYF. The chain links TRBV6-1 to TRBJ2-7; D gene uncertain. The CDR3 runs to 11 residues. CDR1 is MNHNS and CDR2 is SASEGT in the germline V gene. Trimming took 9 bases from V and 6 from J, leaving 12 bases between them.